The next 6 T cell receptor beta chains were all read from a single sample in a study of blood T cells in healthy people across ages. Sample-barcoded 5' priming and a J-beta primer mix drove a second PCR of roughly 6 to 12 cycles. Via MiXCR, TCRdb re-called the 5' RACE reads, giving one row per CDR3 protein. Found here are some 730,000 distinct CDR3 sequences, 22% of them singletons; the top ten hold 22%. The sequenced sample was blood. The source is a man between 65 and 80 years old in good health.

The chain recombines TRBV6-2 or TRBV6-3 with TRBJ2-2; D is uncertain. The CDR3 sequence is 12 residues long. Trimming took off 6 bases at V and 5 bases at J, with 7 bases between the two ends. CDR1 is MNHEY, CDR2 SVGEGT, per germline. The CDR3 DNA sequence: TGTGCCAGCAGCACCAGGACCGGGGAGCTGTTTTTT. It specifies CASSTRTGELFF.

This chain joins TRBV6-2 or TRBV6-3 and TRBJ2-5; maybe TRBD2 (5 bases). The CDR3 totals 14 residues. Per germline, CDR1 MNHEY and CDR2 SVGEGT. V dropped 7 bases and J dropped 2 bases, with 14 bases sitting between them. Here the CDR3 DNA reads TGTGCCAGCACCCGATCCGGACTGCAAGAGACCCAGTACTTC. Protein product: CASTRSGLQETQYF.

This clonotype was seen a few times. The chain employs TRBV6-5 and TRBJ2-5, with D possibly matching TRBD2 (6 bases). The germline gives CDR1 MNHEY, CDR2 SVGAGI. V was cut by 2 bases and J by 5 bases, with 15 bases left in between. The CDR3 loop spans 15 amino acids. The CDR3 loop reads CASSYHPNGGETQYF. In DNA form, the CDR3 reads TGTGCCAGCAGTTACCACCCGAACGGAGGGGAGACCCAGTACTTC.

V is TRBV29-1 and J is TRBJ1-1; unclear D gene. CDR3 length: 12 amino acids. Germline values: CDR1 SQVTM, CDR2 ANQGSEA. V was clipped by 5 bases and J by 8 bases, with 15 bases between them. For the CDR3, the DNA is TGCAGCGTTCAAGTTGGCCGCCACGAAGCTTTCTTT. It translates to CSVQVGRHEAFF.

This clonotype has a handful of counts. The V call is TRBV6-1, the J call TRBJ2-1; no clear D gene. CDR3 length: 16 residues. Germline V gene data show CDR1 as MNHNS and CDR2 as SASEGT. The CDR3: CATKPNTALDYNEQFF. The CDR3 DNA is TGTGCAACCAAACCTAATACGGCCCTGGACTACAATGAGCAGTTCTTC.

This clonotype was seen a handful of times. V gene TRBV5-1 combines with J gene TRBJ1-5; the D gene is possibly TRBD1 (6 bases). This CDR3 contains 16 residues. Germline CDR1 SGHRS, CDR2 YFSETQ. Trimming took off 2 bases at V and 0 bases at J, with 12 bases between the two ends. The CDR3 loop is CASSFEGGNSNQPQHF. CDR3 in DNA: TGCGCCAGCAGCTTTGAGGGGGGTAATAGCAATCAGCCCCAGCATTTT.